The next 9 T cell receptor beta chains were all read from a single sample in a study of cytomegalovirus exposure and HLA in healthy donors. Sequencing used immunoSEQ multiplex PCR; TCRdb keeps in-frame clones, though not all of them. The table includes some 160,000 clones, 88% detected once. Material: PBMCs. The source is a man between 18 and 29 years old in good health and CMV-seronegative.

V is TRBV18 and J is TRBJ2-7, with D maybe TRBD1 (6 bases). Germline V gives CDR1 KGHSH, CDR2 LQKENI. Trimming cost V 5 bases and J 2 bases, with 10 bases left between them. There are 13 residues in the CDR3. Written as DNA, the CDR3 is TGTGCCAGCTCAACCTGGACAGCCTACGAGCAGTACTTC. Protein sequence: CASSTWTAYEQYF.

The chain uses TRBV19 and TRBJ2-7; 7 nucleotides align to TRBD2. The CDR3 contains 14 residues. V shed 1 base and J 4 bases; nucleotides not matched to a gene: 4. Germline CDR1 reads LNHDA; CDR2 reads SQIVND (reference sequence). Here the CDR3 reads CASSIAGGLYEQYF. In DNA, the CDR3 is TGTGCCAGTAGTATAGCGGGAGGTTTATACGAGCAGTACTTC. The full variable domain, with the rest looked up from reference TRBV19 and TRBJ2-7, is DGGITQSPKYLFRKEGQNVTLSCEQNLNHDAMYWYRQDPGQGLRLIYYSQIVNDFQKGDIAEGYSVSREKKESFPLTVTSAQKNPTAFYLCASSIAGGLYEQYFGPGTRLTVT.

J is TRBJ2-3 and V is TRBV14; the D gene is possibly TRBD2 (5 bases). V shed 4 bases and J shed 4 bases, with 21 bases lying between them. The CDR3 runs to 17 residues. Germline-derived CDR1 and CDR2 are SGHDN and FVKESK. The CDR3 sequence is CASSPTSSRPWPDTQYF. The CDR3, as DNA: TGTGCCAGCAGCCCCACTAGTTCGAGGCCCTGGCCAGATACGCAGTATTTT.

The chain is built from TRBV28 and TRBJ2-5; D remains ambiguous. CDR1 and CDR2 from the germline V gene are MDHEN and SYDVKM. CDR3 length equals 16 residues. The V and J ends lost 3 bases and 1 base respectively, with 15 bases between them. CDR3 in amino acids: CASSFAGSVFQETQYF. The DNA of the CDR3 is TGTGCCAGCAGTTTTGCAGGATCTGTGTTCCAAGAGACCCAGTACTTC.

The rearrangement joins TRBV11-3 to TRBJ2-7, with 7 bases identical to TRBD1. The CDR3 totals 13 residues. Germline values: CDR1 SGHNT, CDR2 YENEEA. J lost 6 bases, V lost 3 bases, and 5 bases had no gene match. The CDR3 is CASSFTTGAEQYF. CDR3 sequence (DNA): TGTGCCAGCAGCTTCACTACAGGGGCCGAGCAGTACTTC.

The chain links TRBV7-9 to TRBJ2-2; TRBD2 matches at 12 bases. Germline loops: CDR1 SEHNR, CDR2 FQNEAQ (reference sequence). The CDR3 is made up of 18 amino acids. V lost 4 bases to trimming and J lost 4 bases; unmatched junction nucleotides: 10. The CDR3 sequence: CASSSRWTSGMGTGELFF. CDR3 nucleotide sequence: TGTGCCAGCAGCTCCCGATGGACTAGCGGGATGGGCACCGGGGAGCTGTTTTTT.

This clone was seen once. This chain uses TRBV6-5 with TRBJ1-1; unclear D gene. V lost 6 bases, J lost 0 bases, and 14 bases lay in between. The CDR3 sequence is 15 residues long. Per the germline V gene, CDR1 is MNHEY and CDR2 is SVGAGI. The CDR3 protein is CASSSPPTMNTEAFF. For the CDR3, the DNA is TGTGCCAGCAGCTCCCCGCCGACTATGAACACTGAAGCTTTCTTT.

The table lists this clone with a few counts. At one boundary the junction diverges from the germline segment, which might be a read error. The chain combines TRBV7-7 with TRBJ2-2; TRBD1 is a possible D gene (6 bases). This CDR3 comprises 17 residues. Germline CDR1 SSHAT, CDR2 FNYEAQ (reference sequence). DNA of the CDR3: TGTGCTAGCAGCTTAGAGGGGGATGCGCGGAACACCGGGGAGCTGTTTTTT. Translated, it gives CASSLEGDARNTGELFF.

This clone was found once. The rearrangement links TRBV27 to TRBJ2-7; D is unclear. Germline CDR1 is MNHEY and CDR2 is SMNVEV (reference sequence). The CDR3 is made up of 14 amino acids. The V gene lost 3 bases and the J gene lost 0 bases, with 9 bases spanning the gap. The CDR3 DNA sequence: TGTGCCAGCAGTTTGGTGGGTAGCTCCTACGAGCAGTACGTC. This encodes CASSLVGSSYEQYV.